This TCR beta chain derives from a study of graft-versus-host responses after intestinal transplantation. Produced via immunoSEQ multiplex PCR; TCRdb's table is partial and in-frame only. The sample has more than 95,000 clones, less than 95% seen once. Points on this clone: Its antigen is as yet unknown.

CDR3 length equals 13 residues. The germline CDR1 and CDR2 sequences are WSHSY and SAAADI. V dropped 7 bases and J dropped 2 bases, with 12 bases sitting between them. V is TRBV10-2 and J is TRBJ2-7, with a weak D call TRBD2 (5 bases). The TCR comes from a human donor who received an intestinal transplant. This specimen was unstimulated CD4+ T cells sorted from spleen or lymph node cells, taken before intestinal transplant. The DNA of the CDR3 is TGCGCCAGCATGAGAGGGCGGCCCTACGAGCAGTACTTC. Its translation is CASMRGRPYEQYF.